What follows are 24 T cell receptor beta chains derived from one specimen sequenced in a study of blood T cell repertoires in COVID-19. The repertoire was sequenced with immunoSEQ multiplex PCR; TCRdb's copy has only in-frame clones and lacks some. In the table there are about 90,000 clones, 80% to 90% of which are singletons. Sequenced input: peripheral blood. The receptors were sampled from a man in his fifties with COVID-19, enrolled during active disease.

The V and J genes are TRBV20-1 and TRBJ2-5, with D perhaps matching TRBD1 (5 bases). The CDR3 is 11 residues long. Germline V lookup: CDR1 DFQATT, CDR2 SNEGSKA (reference sequence). V lost 5 bases and J 5 bases, leaving 9 bases between the germline ends. The DNA for the CDR3 is TGCAGTGCTCAGAAGGGGGAGACCCAGTACTTC. Protein: CSAQKGETQYF.

The table lists this clone with a count of one. V gene TRBV29-1 combines with J gene TRBJ1-6, with unresolved D. The CDR3 spans 13 residues. Germline CDR1 and CDR2: SQVTM and ANQGSEA. V was trimmed by 7 bases and J by 7 bases, leaving 14 bases between them. The DNA of the CDR3 is TGCAGCGCCACTGATAGGAGGAATTCACCCCTCCACTTT. Protein product: CSATDRRNSPLHF.

The rearrangement joins TRBV10-1 to TRBJ2-2; 8 nucleotides line up with TRBD2. This CDR3 spans 17 amino acids. CDR1 and CDR2 (germline): WNHNN, SYGVQD (reference sequence). Trimming at V came to 0 bases and at J to 6 bases, leaving 9 bases not matched to a gene. CDR3 residues: CASSESDGTRGAGELFF. The CDR3 DNA reads TGCGCCAGCAGTGAGTCGGACGGGACTAGGGGCGCCGGGGAGCTGTTTTTT.

The chain links TRBV27 to TRBJ2-7; possibly TRBD1 for D (6 bases). CDR3 length: 15 residues. V was trimmed by 4 bases and J by 4 bases, leaving 17 bases between them. CDR1 MNHEY and CDR2 SMNVEV come from the germline V gene (reference sequence). In DNA form, the CDR3 reads TGTGCCAGCAGTTCGGCAGGGGCAAATAGTTACGAGCAGTACTTC. This encodes CASSSAGANSYEQYF.

The chain recombines TRBV28 with TRBJ1-2; D might be TRBD1 (6 bases). V lost 6 bases, J lost 7 bases, and 15 bases lay in between. In germline, CDR1 is MDHEN, CDR2 SYDVKM. The CDR3 spans 13 residues. CDR3 sequence: CASRAHGGLGYTF. Written as DNA, the CDR3 is TGTGCCAGCAGGGCCCATGGGGGCCTTGGCTACACCTTC.

This sequence joins TRBV24-1 and TRBJ2-5; TRBD1 is a possible D gene (5 bases). Deletions cut 0 bases from V and 6 bases from J, with 16 bases between. CDR1 is KGHDR and CDR2 is SFDVKD in the germline V gene. The CDR3 spans 16 residues. The DNA for the CDR3 is TGTGCCACCAGTGATTTGAAGGCCCCCTGGGGCAAGACCCAGTACTTC. This gives the protein CATSDLKAPWGKTQYF.

J is TRBJ2-2 and V is TRBV5-4; 11 bases map to TRBD2. Germline values: CDR1 SGHNT, CDR2 YYREEE (reference sequence). V lost 4 bases, J lost 9 bases, and 5 bases stayed unmatched. This CDR3 spans 14 amino acids. The chain's CDR3 is CASSNSGGARELFF. CDR3 nucleotide sequence: TGTGCCAGCAGCAATAGCGGGGGGGCGCGGGAGCTGTTTTTT.

The genes are TRBV7-9 and TRBJ1-2, with D possibly TRBD1 on 5 matching bases. Germline V gene sequence: CDR1 SEHNR, CDR2 FQNEAQ (reference sequence). Deletions cut 0 bases from V and 0 bases from J, with 11 bases between. The CDR3 contains 16 residues. CDR3 bases: TGTGCCAGCAGCTTAGCAACAGGTTCCGCTAACTATGGCTACACCTTC. Its translation: CASSLATGSANYGYTF.

The chain combines TRBV29-1 with TRBJ2-5; TRBD1 is a possible D gene (9 bases). CDR1 SQVTM and CDR2 ANQGSEA come from the germline V gene. This CDR3 has 13 amino acids. The V end was cut by 7 bases, the J end by 3 bases, with 15 bases between. The DNA for the CDR3 is TGCAGCGCGGGGGGGACAGGGAAAGAGACCCAGTACTTC. Translated, it gives CSAGGTGKETQYF.

V is TRBV3-1 (or the pseudogene TRBV3-2) and J is TRBJ2-5; no reliable D call. V lost 1 base to trimming and J lost 6 bases, with 18 bases between them. Germline assignment: CDR1 LGHDT and CDR2 YNNKEL (reference sequence). This CDR3 is built from 16 residues. For the CDR3, the DNA is TGTGCCAGCAGCCAAGGGTCTAGAGGTAGTCTAAAGACCCAGTACTTC. This gives the protein CASSQGSRGSLKTQYF.

V gene TRBV27 combines with J gene TRBJ1-5, with TRBD1 matching over 9 bases. In germline, CDR1 is MNHEY, CDR2 SMNVEV (reference sequence). The CDR3 spans 17 residues. V trimming: 0 bases; J trimming: 1 base; junction bases outside the gene matches: 4. In DNA, the CDR3 is TGTGCCAGCAGTTTATCGTGGACAGGGGCAAGCAATCAGCCCCAGCATTTT. Encoded protein: CASSLSWTGASNQPQHF.

V gene TRBV3-1 (or the pseudogene TRBV3-2) combines with J gene TRBJ1-3; perhaps TRBD1 as D (6 bases). V dropped 5 bases and J dropped 1 base, with 12 bases sitting between them. The CDR3 spans 15 residues. Germline V lookup: CDR1 LGHDT, CDR2 YNNKEL (reference sequence). In DNA form, the CDR3 reads TGTGCCAGCAGCAATACAGGGTATTCTGGAAACACCATATATTTT. Translated, it gives CASSNTGYSGNTIYF.

The chain has TRBV7-8 and TRBJ1-5; D gene ambiguous. Germline loops: CDR1 SGHVS, CDR2 FQNEAQ. The ends were cut back, 3 bases at V and 4 bases at J, with 16 bases in the middle. This CDR3 spans 16 amino acids. DNA of the CDR3: TGTGCCAGCAGCTTTCTCGCTGGGAGGAGAAATCAGCCCCAGCATTTT. Encoded protein: CASSFLAGRRNQPQHF.

This clone was observed a single time. The J gene is TRBJ2-2, the V gene TRBV19; TRBD2 aligns across 7 bases. The CDR3 is made up of 16 amino acids. The V gene end was trimmed by 4 bases and the J gene end by 2 bases; junction bases not matched to a gene: 7. The V gene's germline CDR1 is LNHDA and CDR2 SQIVND (reference sequence). The CDR3 sequence: CASSSGASGNTGELFF. The CDR3 DNA sequence: TGTGCCAGTAGTAGTGGGGCTAGCGGAAACACCGGGGAGCTGTTTTTT.

The chain carries TRBV28 and TRBJ2-7, with TRBD1 matching over 7 bases. From germline, CDR1 is MDHEN and CDR2 SYDVKM. This CDR3 contains 14 residues. V was clipped by 6 bases and J by 2 bases; unmatched bases: 7. CDR3: CASSLGQEPYEQYF. As DNA, the CDR3 is TGTGCCAGCAGCCTCGGACAGGAACCCTACGAGCAGTACTTC.

The chain's CDR3 is CASRKDRDNEKLFF. DNA for the CDR3: TGTGCCAGCAGAAAGGACAGAGATAATGAAAAACTGTTTTTT. The chain uses TRBV2 and TRBJ1-4; tentative D call: TRBD1 (6 bases). The germline V gene has CDR1 SNHLY and CDR2 FYNNEI. Trimming stripped 6 bases from V and 4 bases from J, with 12 bases between. The CDR3 consists of 14 residues.

The chain couples TRBV5-3 to TRBJ2-3; 8 bases are a match to TRBD2. TRBV5-3 falls under the ORF class, with uncertain function. This CDR3 has 15 amino acids. Trimming cost V 3 bases and J 2 bases; bases outside gene matches: 5. The chain's CDR3 is CARSCGTRFTDTQYF. The CDR3 bases are TGTGCCAGAAGCTGTGGGACTAGATTCACAGATACGCAGTATTTT.

This clone came up a few times. The gene calls are TRBV28 and TRBJ1-2, with TRBD1 matching over 9 bases. Germline values: CDR1 MDHEN, CDR2 SYDVKM. The CDR3 spans 15 residues. V lost 3 bases, J lost 4 bases, and 6 bases stayed unmatched. The CDR3 DNA reads TGTGCCAGCAGTTTGCGACAGGGGGGGATCTATGGCTACACCTTC. As protein: CASSLRQGGIYGYTF.

The V call is TRBV6-1, the J call TRBJ2-4; no clear D gene. V was cut by 2 bases and J by 11 bases, with 13 bases left in between. CDR1 MNHNS and CDR2 SASEGT come from the germline V gene. This CDR3 region has 13 residues. The DNA of the CDR3 is TGTGCCAGCAGTGAACGAGGAATAATGGTTCAGTACTTC. Translated, it gives CASSERGIMVQYF.

The chain recombines TRBV24-1 with TRBJ1-4; 8 bases align to TRBD1. The length of the CDR3 is 15 residues. Losses at the gene ends were 7 bases for V and 2 bases for J; bases not matched to a gene: 5. Germline values: CDR1 KGHDR, CDR2 SFDVKD. CDR3 protein: CATSSTGGTNEKLFF. CDR3 nucleotide sequence: TGTGCCACCAGCTCCACAGGGGGGACTAATGAAAAACTGTTTTTT.

The V gene is TRBV7-6, the J gene TRBJ1-2, with D possibly matching TRBD1 (6 bases). V lost 1 base and J 5 bases, leaving 17 bases between the germline ends. The CDR3 extends over 16 amino acids. Germline V gene sequence: CDR1 SGHVS, CDR2 FNYEAQ. This CDR3 is CASSLEVQGRPYGYTF. As DNA, the CDR3 is TGTGCCAGCAGCTTAGAGGTGCAGGGGCGCCCTTATGGCTACACCTTC.

For this clone: Other DNA sequences in this sample translate to the same CDR3. This chain joins TRBV6-2 or TRBV6-3 and TRBJ2-1; D call uncertain. The V gene lost 1 base and the J gene lost 3 bases, with 4 bases spanning the gap. This CDR3 has 13 residues. CDR1 MNHEY and CDR2 SVGEGT come from the germline V gene. The CDR3 nucleotides read TGTGCCAGCAGTTACTATAGCTACAATGAGCAGTTCTTC. Translation: CASSYYSYNEQFF.

The rearrangement links TRBV7-9 to TRBJ1-1; D possibly corresponds to TRBD1 (5 bases). The CDR3 is made up of 14 amino acids. Germline V gene sequence: CDR1 SEHNR, CDR2 FQNEAQ (reference sequence). Trimming took 3 bases from V and 5 from J, leaving 13 bases between them. This CDR3 reads CASSFLGEGTEAFF. The CDR3 DNA reads as TGTGCCAGCAGCTTCCTGGGGGAGGGAACTGAAGCTTTCTTT. The complete variable domain, with remaining parts taken from reference TRBV7-9 and TRBJ1-1, reads DTGVSQNPRHKITKRGQNVTFRCDPISEHNRLYWYRQTLGQGPEFLTYFQNEAQLEKSRLLSDRFSAERPKGSFSTLEIQRTEQGDSAMYLCASSFLGEGTEAFFGQGTRLTVV.

V and J are TRBV5-1 and TRBJ2-7; 7 positions agree with TRBD1. The CDR3 spans 15 residues. Per the germline V gene, CDR1 is SGHRS and CDR2 is YFSETQ. The J segment lost 3 bases and the V segment lost 2 bases, leaving 8 bases of the junction unmatched. The CDR3: CASSFSGTVNYEQYF. The CDR3 DNA reads TGCGCCAGCAGCTTCTCCGGGACAGTTAACTACGAGCAGTACTTC.